This T cell receptor beta chain came from a study of cytomegalovirus exposure and HLA in healthy donors. Study observations and caveats: TCR beta chains numbering roughly 150 were designated cytomegalovirus-associated. An analysis that came later showed most CMV-associated TCR beta chains appearing HLA-restricted.

Between the trimmed V and J ends, which lost 0 bases and 0 bases, there was a span of 4 bases. The length of the CDR3 is 14 residues. Germline CDR1 SGHRS, CDR2 YFSETQ. PCR primers comprised 60 Vbeta and 13 Jbeta primers. The data were produced by immunoSEQ multiplex PCR, yet TCRdb's version contains in-frame clones alone and is incomplete. The table includes about 130,000 clones, roughly 73% detected once. About this clone itself: Its target is unknown. Other DNA sequences in the sample encode the same CDR3.

The sequencing sample was made of PBMCs. This clonotype was sampled from a man aged 60 to 75 in good health and CMV-seropositive. The rearrangement joins TRBV5-1 to TRBJ1-3; unclear D gene. This chain's CDR3 is CASSLGSSGNTIYF. CDR3 coding DNA: TGCGCCAGCAGCTTGGGGAGCTCTGGAAACACCATATATTTT.